This T cell receptor beta chain came from a study of blood T cell repertoires in COVID-19. In the study overall: The study drew acute and convalescent COVID-19 samples from the United States, Italy and Spain.

This CDR3 is 16 amino acids long. Per the germline V gene, CDR1 is LGHDT and CDR2 is YNNKEL (reference sequence). V gave up 2 bases and J gave up 5 bases; unmatched junction bases: 8. The authors' processing: Amplification with reference gene primers provided the estimates of nucleated cell counts. Data came from immunoSEQ multiplex PCR; TCRdb stores just in-frame clones and leaves some out. Clone size and V and J calls were adopted from that table, with D and trimming inferred from the DNA. The table has 200,000 to 300,000 clones, around 80% seen once. Input material: peripheral blood. This chain joins TRBV3-1 (or the pseudogene TRBV3-2) and TRBJ2-3; 9 positions match TRBD2. This sequence was found in a woman aged 18-29 years with acute or convalescent COVID-19. The DNA for the CDR3 is TGTGCCAGCAGCCAACGCGGGAGGGCCTCTAGAGATACGCAGTATTTT. Translation: CASSQRGRASRDTQYF.